These 7 T cell receptor beta chains share one sample of origin, sequenced in a study of early T cells in non-severe SARS-CoV-2 infection (dated by TCRdb to 2020 to 2023). Receptors were amplified or captured by 5' RACE. Reads for this sample came from a NextSeq 500. Using fastp at Q25 and MiXCR, TCRdb reprocessed the public reads and kept productive beta chains. Each CDR3 protein appears once, grouped with its most common genes and DNA. The sample table contains 70,000 to 75,000 distinct CDR3 sequences; only one count was recorded for approximately 12% of them. The ten largest clones take up about 4.2% of the sample. The sample was whole blood. Source of these receptors: an adult who was a healthcare worker with PCR-confirmed SARS-CoV-2 infection or an uninfected control (not recorded which).

The table lists this clonotype with a few counts. The DNA of the CDR3 is TGTGCCAGCAGTTCAACGAACACTGAAGCTTTCTTT. Translation gives CASSSTNTEAFF. The chain employs TRBV6-5 and TRBJ1-1; no clear D gene. V dropped 4 bases and J dropped 1 base, with 4 bases sitting between them. There are 12 residues in the CDR3. CDR1 and CDR2 (germline): MNHEY, SVGAGI.

The CDR3 spells CASSLVAGADTQYF. As DNA, the CDR3 is TGTGCCAGCAGCTTGGTAGCGGGAGCAGATACGCAGTATTTT. The chain is built from TRBV7-2 and TRBJ2-3, with 9 bases matching TRBD2. Trimming removed 3 bases from V and 4 bases from J; junction bases left unmatched: 2. Looked up from germline, CDR1 is SGHTA and CDR2 is FQGNSA. CDR3 size: 14 residues.

The rearrangement uses TRBV5-6 and TRBJ1-1; no clear D. The germline CDR1 and CDR2 sequences are SGHDT and YYEEEE. V was shortened by 0 bases and J by 5 bases, with 11 bases between the two germline ends. CDR3 length: 14 amino acids. The CDR3 protein is CASSLDGKGTEAFF. The CDR3 nucleotides are TGTGCCAGCAGCTTGGATGGTAAAGGGACTGAAGCTTTCTTT.

This clonotype came up many times. The chain has TRBV5-4 and TRBJ2-1; TRBD2 is a possible D gene (6 bases). V was clipped by 6 bases and J by 6 bases, with 13 bases between them. Germline V lookup: CDR1 SGHNT, CDR2 YYREEE (reference sequence). This CDR3 has 13 amino acids. The chain's CDR3 is CASMPGLLNEQFF. Written as DNA, the CDR3 is TGTGCCAGCATGCCGGGACTTCTCAATGAGCAGTTCTTC.

This clonotype occurred a few times. The rearrangement links TRBV6-6 to TRBJ1-6, with a weak D call TRBD1 (5 bases). There are 14 residues in the CDR3. Per germline, CDR1 MNHNY and CDR2 SVGAGI (reference sequence). The germline V and J ends were trimmed by 8 bases and 7 bases, with 15 bases remaining between them. The CDR3 nucleotides read TGTGCCAGCCGACCGGGACCGACGAATTCACCCCTCCACTTT. It is translated as CASRPGPTNSPLHF.

J is TRBJ1-1 and V is TRBV27, with 8 bases fitting TRBD1. Per the germline V gene, CDR1 is MNHEY and CDR2 is SMNVEV (reference sequence). Trimming removed 7 bases from V and 4 bases from J; junction bases left unmatched: 8. This CDR3 is built from 14 residues. The CDR3 DNA reads TGTGCCAGCATCAGCACAGGGGGTGGCACTGAAGCTTTCTTT. Amino acid sequence: CASISTGGGTEAFF.

At least ten counts were recorded for this clonotype. J is TRBJ2-7 and V is TRBV3-1, with TRBD2 matching 11 bases. V shed 0 bases and J 3 bases; nucleotides not matched to a gene: 7. Germline CDR1 LGHDT, CDR2 YNNKEL (reference sequence). The CDR3 loop spans 17 amino acids. The CDR3 nucleotides read TGTGCCAGCAGCCAAGATCGAATAGCGGGAGGGGGCTACGAGCAGTACTTC. As protein: CASSQDRIAGGGYEQYF.